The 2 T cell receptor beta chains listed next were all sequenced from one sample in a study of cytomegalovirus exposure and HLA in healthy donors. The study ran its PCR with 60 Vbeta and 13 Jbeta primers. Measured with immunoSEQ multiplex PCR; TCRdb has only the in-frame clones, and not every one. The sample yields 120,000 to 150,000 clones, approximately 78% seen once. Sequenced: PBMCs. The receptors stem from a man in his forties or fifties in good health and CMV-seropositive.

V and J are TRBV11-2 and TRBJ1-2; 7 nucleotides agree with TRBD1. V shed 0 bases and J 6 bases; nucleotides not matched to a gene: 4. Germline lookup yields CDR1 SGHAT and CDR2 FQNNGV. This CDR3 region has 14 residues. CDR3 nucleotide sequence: TGTGCCAGCAGCTTAGATCAGGGGGTAGATGGCTACACCTTC. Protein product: CASSLDQGVDGYTF. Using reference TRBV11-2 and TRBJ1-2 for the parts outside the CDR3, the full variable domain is EAGVAQSPRYKIIEKRQSVAFWCNPISGHATLYWYQQILGQGPKLLIQFQNNGVVDDSQLPKDRFSAERLKGVDSTLKIQPAKLEDSAVYLCASSLDQGVDGYTFGSGTRLTVV.

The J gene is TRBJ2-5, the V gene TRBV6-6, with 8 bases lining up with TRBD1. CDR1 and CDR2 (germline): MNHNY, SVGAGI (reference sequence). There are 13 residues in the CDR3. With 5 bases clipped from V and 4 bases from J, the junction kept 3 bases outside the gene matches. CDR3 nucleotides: TGTGCCAGCAGTGGACAGGGTTTAGAGACCCAGTACTTC. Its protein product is CASSGQGLETQYF.